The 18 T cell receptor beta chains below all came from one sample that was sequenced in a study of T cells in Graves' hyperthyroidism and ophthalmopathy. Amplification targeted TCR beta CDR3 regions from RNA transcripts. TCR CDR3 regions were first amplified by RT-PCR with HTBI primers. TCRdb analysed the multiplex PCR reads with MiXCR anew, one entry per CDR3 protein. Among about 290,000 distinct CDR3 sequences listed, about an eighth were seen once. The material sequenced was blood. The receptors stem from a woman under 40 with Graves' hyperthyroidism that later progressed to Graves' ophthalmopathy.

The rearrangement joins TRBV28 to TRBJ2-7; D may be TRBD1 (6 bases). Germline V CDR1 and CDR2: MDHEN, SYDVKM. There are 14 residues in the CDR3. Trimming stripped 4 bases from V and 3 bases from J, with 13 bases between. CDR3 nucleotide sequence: TGTGCCAGCAGTTCCGCGACAGGAGGCTACGAGCAGTACTTC. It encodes CASSSATGGYEQYF.

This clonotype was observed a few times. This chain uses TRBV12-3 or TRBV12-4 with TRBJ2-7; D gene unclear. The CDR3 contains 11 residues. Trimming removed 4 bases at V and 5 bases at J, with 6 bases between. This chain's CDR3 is CASSSQHEQYF. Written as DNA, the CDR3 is TGTGCCAGCAGTTCCCAGCACGAGCAGTACTTC.

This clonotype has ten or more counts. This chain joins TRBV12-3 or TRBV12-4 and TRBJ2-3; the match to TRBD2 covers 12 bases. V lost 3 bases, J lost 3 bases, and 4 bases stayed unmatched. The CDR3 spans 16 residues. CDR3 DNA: TGTGCCAGCAGTTTCCGGACTAGCGGGAAGACAGATACGCAGTATTTT. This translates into CASSFRTSGKTDTQYF.

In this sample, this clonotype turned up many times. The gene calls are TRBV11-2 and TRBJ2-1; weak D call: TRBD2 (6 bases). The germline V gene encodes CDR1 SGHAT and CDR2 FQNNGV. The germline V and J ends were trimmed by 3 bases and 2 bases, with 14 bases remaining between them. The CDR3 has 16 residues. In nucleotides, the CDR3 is TGTGCCAGCAGCTTCGCGGGACTCTTCCCCTACAATGAGCAGTTCTTC. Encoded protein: CASSFAGLFPYNEQFF.

The CDR3 protein is CASSHHRERGNEQFF. The CDR3, as DNA: TGTGCCAGCAGCCACCATCGAGAGCGGGGTAACGAGCAGTTCTTC. The chain uses TRBV7-2 and TRBJ2-1, with 7 bases fitting TRBD2. V was clipped by 5 bases and J by 10 bases; unmatched bases: 14. CDR3 length: 15 residues. Germline CDR1 and CDR2: SGHTA and FQGNSA.

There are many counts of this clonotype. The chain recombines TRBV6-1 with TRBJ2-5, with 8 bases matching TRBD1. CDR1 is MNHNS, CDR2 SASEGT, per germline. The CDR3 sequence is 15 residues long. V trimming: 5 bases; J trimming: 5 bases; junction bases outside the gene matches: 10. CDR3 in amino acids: CASSSSTGGGETQYF. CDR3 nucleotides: TGTGCCAGCAGTTCCTCAACAGGGGGTGGTGAGACCCAGTACTTC.

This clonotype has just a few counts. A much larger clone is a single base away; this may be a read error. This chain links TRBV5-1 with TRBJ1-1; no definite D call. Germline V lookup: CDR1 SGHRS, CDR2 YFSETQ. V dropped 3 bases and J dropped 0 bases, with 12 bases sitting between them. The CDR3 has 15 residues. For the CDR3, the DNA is TGCGCCAGCAGCTCGGAAACAGATATGAACACTGAAGCTTTCTTT. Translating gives CASSSETDMNTEAFF.

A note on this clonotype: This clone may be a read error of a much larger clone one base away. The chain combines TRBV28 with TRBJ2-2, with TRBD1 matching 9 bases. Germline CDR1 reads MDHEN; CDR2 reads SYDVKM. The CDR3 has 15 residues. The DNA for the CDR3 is TGTGCCAGCAGTTTATTAACAGGGGGCGGCGGGGGGCTGTTTTTT. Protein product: CASSLLTGGGGGLFF.

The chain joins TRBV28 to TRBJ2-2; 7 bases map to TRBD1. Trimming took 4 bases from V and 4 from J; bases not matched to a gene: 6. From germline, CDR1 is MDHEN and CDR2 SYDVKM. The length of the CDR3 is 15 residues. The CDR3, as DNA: TGTGCCAGCAGTTCCGGACAGGTGACCACCGGGGAGCTGTTTTTT. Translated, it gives CASSSGQVTTGELFF.

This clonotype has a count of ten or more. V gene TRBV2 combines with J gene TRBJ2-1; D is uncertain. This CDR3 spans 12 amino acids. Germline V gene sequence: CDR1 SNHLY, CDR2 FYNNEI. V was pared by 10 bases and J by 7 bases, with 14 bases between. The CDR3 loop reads CATSDFQNEQFF. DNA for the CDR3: TGTGCCACCAGCGACTTTCAGAATGAGCAGTTCTTC.

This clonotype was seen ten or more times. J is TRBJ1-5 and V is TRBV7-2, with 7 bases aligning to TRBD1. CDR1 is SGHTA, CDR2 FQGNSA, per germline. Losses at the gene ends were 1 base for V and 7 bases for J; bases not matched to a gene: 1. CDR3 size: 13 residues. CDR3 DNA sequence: TGTGCCAGCAGCTTAGAACAGGGGCAGCCCCAGCATTTT. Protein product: CASSLEQGQPQHF. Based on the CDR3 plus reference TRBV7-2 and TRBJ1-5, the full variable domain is GAGVSQSPSNKVTEKGKDVELRCDPISGHTALYWYRQSLGQGLEFLIYFQGNSAPDKSGLPSDRFSAERTGGSVSTLTIQRTQQEDSAVYLCASSLEQGQPQHFGDGTRLSIL.

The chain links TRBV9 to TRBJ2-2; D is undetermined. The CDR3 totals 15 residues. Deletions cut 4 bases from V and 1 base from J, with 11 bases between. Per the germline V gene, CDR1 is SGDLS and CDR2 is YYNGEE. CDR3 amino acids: CASSSPSQNTGELFF. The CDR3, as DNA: TGTGCCAGCAGCTCCCCGAGCCAGAACACCGGGGAGCTGTTTTTT.

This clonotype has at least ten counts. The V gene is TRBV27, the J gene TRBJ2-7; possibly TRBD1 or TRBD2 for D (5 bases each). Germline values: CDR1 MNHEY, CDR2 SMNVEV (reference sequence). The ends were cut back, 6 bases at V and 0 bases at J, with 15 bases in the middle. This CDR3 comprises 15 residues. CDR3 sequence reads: CASSFLLGDSYEQYF. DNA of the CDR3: TGTGCCAGCAGCTTCCTCCTGGGGGACTCCTACGAGCAGTACTTC.

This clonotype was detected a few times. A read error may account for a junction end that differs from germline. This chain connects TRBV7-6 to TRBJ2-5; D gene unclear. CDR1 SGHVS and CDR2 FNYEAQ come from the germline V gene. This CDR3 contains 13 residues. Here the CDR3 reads CASSPLPEETQYF. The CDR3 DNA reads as TGTGCTAGCAGCCCCCTCCCCGAAGAGACCCAGTACTTC.

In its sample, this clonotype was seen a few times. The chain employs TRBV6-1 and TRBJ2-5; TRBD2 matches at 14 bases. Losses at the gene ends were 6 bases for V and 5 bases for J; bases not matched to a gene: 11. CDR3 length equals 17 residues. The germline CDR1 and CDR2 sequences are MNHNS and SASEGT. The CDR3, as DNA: TGTGCCAGCAGAGGTATTCTGGGACTAGCGGGAGCTGAGACCCAGTACTTC. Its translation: CASRGILGLAGAETQYF.

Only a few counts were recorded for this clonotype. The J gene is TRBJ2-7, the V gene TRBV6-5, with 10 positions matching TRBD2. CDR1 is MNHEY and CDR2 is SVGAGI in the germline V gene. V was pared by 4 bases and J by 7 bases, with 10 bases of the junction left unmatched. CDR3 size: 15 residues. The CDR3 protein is CASSSEREGRREQYF. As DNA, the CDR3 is TGTGCCAGCAGTTCCGAGCGGGAGGGCCGGAGGGAGCAGTACTTC.

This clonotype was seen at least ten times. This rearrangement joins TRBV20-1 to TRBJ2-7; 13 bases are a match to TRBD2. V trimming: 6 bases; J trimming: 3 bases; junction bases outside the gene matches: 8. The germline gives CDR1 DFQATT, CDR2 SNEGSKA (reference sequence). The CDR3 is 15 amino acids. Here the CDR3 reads CSAPGTSGISYEQYF. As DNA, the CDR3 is TGCAGTGCACCCGGGACTAGCGGGATAAGCTACGAGCAGTACTTC.

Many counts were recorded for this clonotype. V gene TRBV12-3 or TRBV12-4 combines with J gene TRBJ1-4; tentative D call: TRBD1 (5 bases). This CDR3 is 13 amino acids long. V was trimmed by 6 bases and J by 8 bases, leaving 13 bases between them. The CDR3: CASSRDLGEKLFF. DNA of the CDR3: TGTGCCAGCAGCCGGGACTTGGGGGAAAAACTGTTTTTT.